The present TCR beta chain was sequenced within a study of blood T cell repertoires in COVID-19. At the level of the study: Researchers got acute and convalescent COVID-19 samples from the United States, Italy and Spain.

This clone appeared a few times. Here immunoSEQ multiplex PCR was the method, and the copy in TCRdb shows in-frame clones only, minus some. The table shows 140,000 to 150,000 clones, with around four fifths occurring only once. The germline V gene encodes CDR1 SGHTA and CDR2 FQGNSA. V was clipped by 5 bases and J by 6 bases, with 8 bases between them. The CDR3 extends over 13 amino acids. This chain joins TRBV7-2 and TRBJ1-6; TRBD1 might be the D (5 bases). This TCR was recovered from a woman in her forties with active or convalescent COVID-19. Sequenced sample: peripheral blood. The CDR3 loop is CASSAGSNSPLHF. CDR3 nucleotide sequence: TGTGCCAGCAGCGCAGGGTCTAATTCACCCCTCCACTTT.